The sequence of this T cell receptor (beta chain) was determined in a study of blood T cell repertoires in COVID-19. Study at large: The United States, Italy and Spain supplied acute and convalescent COVID-19 samples. The analysed material was cDNA or gDNA that came from T cells, B-cell-depleted T cells, or PBMCs.

Authors' analysis steps: Scientists estimated how many nucleated cells there were by amplifying reference gene primers. Sequencing was performed with immunoSEQ multiplex PCR; in TCRdb, only in-frame clones are kept and a portion is missing. Clonal size and the V and J genes are those of that table, whereas D and trimming came from the DNA. Here the sample spans approximately 210,000 clones, 80% being singletons. Recruits, aged roughly 18 to 100 years, lived in 24 US areas. Germline lookup yields CDR1 ENHRY and CDR2 SYGVKD. Trimming removed 10 bases at V and 3 bases at J, with 7 bases between. This CDR3 contains 12 residues.

Sequencing input: PBMCs or T cells enriched from blood (not recorded which). The rearrangement uses TRBV10-3 and TRBJ1-6; D gene unclear. The sequence derives from a man younger than 40 with acute COVID-19. CDR3 region: CATGHYNSPLHF. CDR3 DNA: TGTGCCACCGGTCACTATAATTCACCCCTCCACTTT.